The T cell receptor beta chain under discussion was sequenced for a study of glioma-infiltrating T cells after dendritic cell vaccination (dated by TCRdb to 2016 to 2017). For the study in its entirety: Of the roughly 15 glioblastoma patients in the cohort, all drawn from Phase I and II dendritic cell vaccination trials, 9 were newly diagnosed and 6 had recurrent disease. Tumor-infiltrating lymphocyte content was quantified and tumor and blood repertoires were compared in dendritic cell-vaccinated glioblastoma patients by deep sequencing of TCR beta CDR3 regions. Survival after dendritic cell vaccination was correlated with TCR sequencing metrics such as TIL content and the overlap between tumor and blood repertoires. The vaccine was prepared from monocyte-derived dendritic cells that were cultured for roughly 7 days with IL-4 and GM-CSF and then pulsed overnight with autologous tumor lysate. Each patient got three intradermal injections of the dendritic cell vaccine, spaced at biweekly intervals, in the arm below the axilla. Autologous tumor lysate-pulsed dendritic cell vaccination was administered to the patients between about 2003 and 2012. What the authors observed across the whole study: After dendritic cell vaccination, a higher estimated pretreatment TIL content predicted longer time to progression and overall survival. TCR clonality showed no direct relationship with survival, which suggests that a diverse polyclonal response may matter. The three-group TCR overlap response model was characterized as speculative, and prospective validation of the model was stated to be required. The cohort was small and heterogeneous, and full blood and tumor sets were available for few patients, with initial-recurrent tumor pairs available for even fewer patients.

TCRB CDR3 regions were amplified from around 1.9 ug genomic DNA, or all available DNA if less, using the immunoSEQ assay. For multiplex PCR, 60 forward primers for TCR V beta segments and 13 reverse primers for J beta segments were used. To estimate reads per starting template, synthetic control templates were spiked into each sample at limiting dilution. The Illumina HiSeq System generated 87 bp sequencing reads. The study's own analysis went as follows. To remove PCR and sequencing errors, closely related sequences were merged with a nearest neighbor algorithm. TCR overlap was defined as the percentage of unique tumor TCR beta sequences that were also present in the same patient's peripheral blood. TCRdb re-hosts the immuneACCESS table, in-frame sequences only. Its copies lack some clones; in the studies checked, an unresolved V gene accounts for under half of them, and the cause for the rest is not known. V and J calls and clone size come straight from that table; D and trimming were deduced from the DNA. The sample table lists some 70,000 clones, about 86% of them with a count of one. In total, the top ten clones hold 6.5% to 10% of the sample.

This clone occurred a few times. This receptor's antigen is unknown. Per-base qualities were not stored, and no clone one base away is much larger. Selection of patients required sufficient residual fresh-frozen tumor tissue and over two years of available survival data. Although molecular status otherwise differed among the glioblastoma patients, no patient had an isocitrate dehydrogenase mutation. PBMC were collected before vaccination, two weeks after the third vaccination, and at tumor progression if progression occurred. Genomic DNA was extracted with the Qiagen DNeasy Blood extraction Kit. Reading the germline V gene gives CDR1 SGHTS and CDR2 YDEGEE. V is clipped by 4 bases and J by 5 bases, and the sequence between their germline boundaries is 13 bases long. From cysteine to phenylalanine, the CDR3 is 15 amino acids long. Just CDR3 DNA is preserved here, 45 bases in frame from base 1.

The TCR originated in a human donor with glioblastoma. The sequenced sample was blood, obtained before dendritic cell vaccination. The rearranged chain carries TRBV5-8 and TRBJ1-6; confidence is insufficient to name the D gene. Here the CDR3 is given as CASSRRQPNNSPLHF. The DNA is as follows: TGTGCCAGCAGCAGGAGGCAGCCGAATAATTCACCCCTCCACTTT. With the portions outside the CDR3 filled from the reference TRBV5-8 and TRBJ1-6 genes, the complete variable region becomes EAGVTQSPTHLIKTRGQQATLRCSPISGHTSVYWYQQALGLGLQFLLWYDEGEERNRGNFPPRFSGRQFPNYSSELNVNALELEDSALYLCASSRRQPNNSPLHFGNGTRLTVT.